Following are 5 T cell receptor beta chains from one sample sequenced in a study of metastatic and nonmetastatic thyroid tumors (dated by TCRdb to 2018 to 2021). The library was produced with PCR. The run used an Illumina HiSeq 4000. In-frame beta chains were kept once TCRdb had trimmed the public reads at Q25 with fastp and called clones with MiXCR. This sample is represented by over 15,000 clones; 10% to 15% of them were singletons. The ten biggest clones cover roughly 31% of the sample. Before undergoing thyroid surgery, none of the patients had been given any kind of treatment. Material for sequencing was blood. These TCRs come from a female donor with papillary thyroid cancer or a benign thyroid nodule (not recorded which). Some clones in this sample may be carry-over from other donors' samples.

This clone has at least ten counts. The chain carries TRBV5-1 and TRBJ2-2; 7 bases fit TRBD2. Trimming cost V 0 bases and J 6 bases; bases outside gene matches: 2. The germline V gene has CDR1 SGHRS and CDR2 YFSETQ. The CDR3 loop spans 14 amino acids. The CDR3, as DNA: TGCGCCAGCAGCTTGGGTCTAGCGGCCGGGGAGCTGTTTTTT. This translates into CASSLGLAAGELFF.

The chain is built from TRBV9 and TRBJ1-2, with unresolved D. The ends were cut back, 0 bases at V and 4 bases at J, with 7 bases in the middle. The CDR3 spans 13 residues. The V gene's germline CDR1 is SGDLS and CDR2 YYNGEE. The CDR3 region is CASSVGLAYGYTF. CDR3 nucleotides: TGTGCCAGCAGCGTAGGGCTGGCCTATGGCTACACCTTC.

This clone was counted at least ten times. This chain joins TRBV5-1 and TRBJ2-3; D is ambiguous. The V gene's germline CDR1 is SGHRS and CDR2 YFSETQ. The CDR3 loop spans 13 amino acids. The ends were cut back, 4 bases at V and 4 bases at J, with 10 bases in the middle. CDR3 protein: CASSLQTADTQYF. The CDR3, as DNA: TGCGCCAGCAGCCTTCAAACCGCAGATACGCAGTATTTT.

By share, this clone counts as medium-sized. The J gene is TRBJ1-2, the V gene TRBV12-3 or TRBV12-4; no reliable D call. This CDR3 comprises 12 residues. V was shortened by 6 bases and J by 2 bases, with 7 bases between the two germline ends. CDR3 sequence reads: CASRGTNYGYTF. DNA for the CDR3: TGTGCCAGCAGGGGTACCAACTATGGCTACACCTTC.

The sample holds many counts of this clone. No conserved phenylalanine or tryptophan is present at the end of the CDR3, so a read error is the likely explanation. The chain links TRBV6-9 to TRBJ2-7; 10 bases are a match to TRBD1. J was trimmed by 6 bases and V by 2 bases; bases with no gene match: 7. Germline CDR1 MNHGY, CDR2 SVAAGI. CDR3 length equals 15 residues. Written as DNA, the CDR3 is TGTGCCAGCAGTTATAGAGGGACAGGGGACCCCGAGCAGTACCTC. The encoded protein is CASSYRGTGDPEQYL.